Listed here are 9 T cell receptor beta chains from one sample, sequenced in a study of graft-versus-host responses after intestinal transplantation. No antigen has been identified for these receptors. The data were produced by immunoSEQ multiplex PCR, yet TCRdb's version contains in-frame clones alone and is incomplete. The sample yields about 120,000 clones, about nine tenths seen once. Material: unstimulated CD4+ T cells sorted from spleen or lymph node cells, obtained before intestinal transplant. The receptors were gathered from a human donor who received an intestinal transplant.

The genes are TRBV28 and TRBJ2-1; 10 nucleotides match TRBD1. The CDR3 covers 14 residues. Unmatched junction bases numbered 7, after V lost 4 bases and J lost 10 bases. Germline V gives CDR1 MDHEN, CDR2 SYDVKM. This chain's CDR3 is CASSSGTGVGEQFF. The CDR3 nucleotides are TGTGCCAGCAGTTCCGGGACAGGGGTTGGGGAGCAGTTCTTC.

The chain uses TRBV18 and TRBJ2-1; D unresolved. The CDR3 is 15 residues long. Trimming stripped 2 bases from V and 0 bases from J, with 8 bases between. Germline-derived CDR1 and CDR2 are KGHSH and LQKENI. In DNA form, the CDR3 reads TGTGCCAGCTCACCAATGAGAAGCTCCTACAATGAGCAGTTCTTC. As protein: CASSPMRSSYNEQFF.

CDR3 sequence: CASSLQGALGYEQYF. The CDR3 nucleotides read TGTGCCAGCAGTTTACAGGGGGCCCTAGGGTACGAGCAGTACTTC. The chain joins TRBV25-1 to TRBJ2-7; 9 positions agree with TRBD1. The CDR3 is made up of 15 amino acids. With V trimmed by 5 bases and J by 4 bases, 9 bases remained unmatched. Germline CDR1 is MGHDK and CDR2 is SYGVNS.

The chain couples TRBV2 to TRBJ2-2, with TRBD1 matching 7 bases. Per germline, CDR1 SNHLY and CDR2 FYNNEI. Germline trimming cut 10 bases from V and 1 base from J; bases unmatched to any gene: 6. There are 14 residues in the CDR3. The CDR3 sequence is CATRQGGNTGELFF. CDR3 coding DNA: TGTGCCACGCGACAGGGCGGGAACACCGGGGAGCTGTTTTTT.

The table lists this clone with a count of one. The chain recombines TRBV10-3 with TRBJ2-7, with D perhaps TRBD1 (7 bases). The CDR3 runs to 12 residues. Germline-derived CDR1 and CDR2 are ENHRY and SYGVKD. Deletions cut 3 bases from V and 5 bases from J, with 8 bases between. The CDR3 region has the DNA TGTGCCATCAGTGACAGGGGGGACGAGCAGTACTTC. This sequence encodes CAISDRGDEQYF.

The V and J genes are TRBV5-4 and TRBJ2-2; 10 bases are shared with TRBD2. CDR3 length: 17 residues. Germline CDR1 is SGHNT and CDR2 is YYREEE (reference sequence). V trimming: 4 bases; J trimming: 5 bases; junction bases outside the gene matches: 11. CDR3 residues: CASSRAGGPVGTGELFF. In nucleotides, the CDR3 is TGTGCCAGCAGCCGAGCGGGAGGGCCAGTTGGGACCGGGGAGCTGTTTTTT.

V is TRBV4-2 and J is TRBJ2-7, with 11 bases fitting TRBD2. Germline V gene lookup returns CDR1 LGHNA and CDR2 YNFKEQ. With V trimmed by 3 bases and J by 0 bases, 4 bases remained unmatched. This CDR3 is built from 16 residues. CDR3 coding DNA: TGTGCCAGCAGCCAGGCCGGGACTAGCGGCTCCTACGAGCAGTACTTC. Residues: CASSQAGTSGSYEQYF.

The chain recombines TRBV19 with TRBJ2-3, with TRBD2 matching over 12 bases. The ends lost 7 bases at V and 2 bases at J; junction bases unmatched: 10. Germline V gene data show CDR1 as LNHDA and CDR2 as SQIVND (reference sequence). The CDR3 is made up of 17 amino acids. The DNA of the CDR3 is TGTGCCAGTAAGGTGGGAACTAGCGGGGGGTACACAGATACGCAGTATTTT. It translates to CASKVGTSGGYTDTQYF.

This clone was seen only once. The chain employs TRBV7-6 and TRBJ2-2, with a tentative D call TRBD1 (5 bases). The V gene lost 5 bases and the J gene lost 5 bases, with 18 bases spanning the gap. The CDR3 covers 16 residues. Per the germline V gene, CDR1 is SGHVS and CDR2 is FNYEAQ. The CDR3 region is CASSLSRAGGTGELFF. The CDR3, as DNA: TGTGCCAGCAGCCTAAGCAGGGCCGGTGGGACCGGGGAGCTGTTTTTT.